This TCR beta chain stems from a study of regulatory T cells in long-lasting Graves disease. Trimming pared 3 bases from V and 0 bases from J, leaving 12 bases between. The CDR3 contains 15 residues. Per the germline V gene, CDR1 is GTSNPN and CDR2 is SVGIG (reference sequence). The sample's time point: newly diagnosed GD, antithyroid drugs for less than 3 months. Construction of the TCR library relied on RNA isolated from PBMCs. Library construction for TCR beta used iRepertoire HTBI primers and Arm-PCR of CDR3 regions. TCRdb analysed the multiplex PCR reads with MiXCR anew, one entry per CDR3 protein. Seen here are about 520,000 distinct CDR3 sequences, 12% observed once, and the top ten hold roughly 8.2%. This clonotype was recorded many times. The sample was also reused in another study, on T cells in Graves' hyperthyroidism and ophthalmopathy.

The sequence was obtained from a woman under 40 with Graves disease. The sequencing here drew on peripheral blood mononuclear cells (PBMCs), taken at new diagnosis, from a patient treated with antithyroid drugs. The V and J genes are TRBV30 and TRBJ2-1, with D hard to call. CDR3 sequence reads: CAWRALVSSYNEQFF. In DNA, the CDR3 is TGTGCCTGGAGGGCTCTAGTCAGCTCCTACAATGAGCAGTTCTTC.